This TCR beta chain was obtained from a study of low-dose radiotherapy and immunotherapy resistance in tumors. Study at large: For Cohort 1, fractions of 0.5 Gy were given every 2 weeks, reaching 6.5 Gy overall.

TRAV- and TRBV-specific primers, spanning alpha and beta chains, primed first-strand cDNA. The PCR that amplified TCRs ran for 20 cycles, relying on a constant-region primer and a V-primer adapter. TCRdb re-analysed the reads in MiXCR, keeping a single row per CDR3 protein. Of 100,000 or so distinct CDR3 sequences listed, roughly 20% were seen once; the top ten hold roughly 3.9%. This clonotype occurred many times. Specified time point: after trial treatment. The treatment: LDRT plus nivolumab, ipilimumab, low-dose cyclophosphamide and aspirin (RACIN trial). The CDR3 has 16 residues. Germline V lookup: CDR1 LGHDT, CDR2 YNNKEL (reference sequence). V gave up 4 bases and J gave up 2 bases; unmatched junction bases: 7.

The receptor was derived from a male donor with prostate cancer. Here the sequenced sample was PBMCs, taken after low-dose radiotherapy plus immunotherapy. The chain employs TRBV3-1 and TRBJ2-5; TRBD2 agrees at 10 bases. The CDR3 region is CASSRSGAGGQETQYF. CDR3 nucleotides: TGTGCCAGCAGCCGCAGTGGAGCGGGGGGGCAAGAGACCCAGTACTTC.